This TCR beta chain was found in a study of blood T cell repertoires in COVID-19. Overall study context: Acute and convalescent COVID-19 specimens originated in the United States, Italy and Spain.

Methods used by the authors: Reference gene primer amplification yielded estimated nucleated cell counts. Generated by immunoSEQ multiplex PCR, the TCRdb table keeps only in-frame clones and is missing some. From that table come the V and J calls and clone size; the DNA was used to work out D and trimming. The sample includes a few hundred thousand clones, approximately 80% seen only once; the top ten take 15% to 20%. The germline CDR1 and CDR2 sequences are LNHNV and YYDKDF (reference sequence). The CDR3 is 15 amino acids. J lost 1 base, V lost 9 bases, and 12 bases had no gene match. The chain uses TRBV15 and TRBJ2-7; 7 bases line up with TRBD1. This TCR was recovered from a woman aged 80 or older with active or convalescent COVID-19. What was sequenced was peripheral blood. This chain's CDR3 is CATKQDRDRSYEQYF. Here the CDR3 DNA reads TGTGCCACAAAACAAGACCGGGACAGATCCTACGAGCAGTACTTC. The full variable domain, rest sourced from reference TRBV15 and TRBJ2-7, is DAMVIQNPRYQVTQFGKPVTLSCSQTLNHNVMYWYQQKSSQAPKLLFHYYDKDFNNEADTPDNFQSRRPNTSFCFLDIRSPGLGDTAMYLCATKQDRDRSYEQYFGPGTRLTVT.